Listed below are T cell receptor beta chains from one sample, sequenced in a study of T cells in Graves' hyperthyroidism and ophthalmopathy. Using its own MiXCR run on the multiplex PCR reads, TCRdb lists one record per CDR3 protein. The sample shows some 760,000 distinct CDR3 sequences, about 14% of them seen only once. The sequenced sample was blood. These receptors were taken from a woman between 18 and 30 years old with Graves' hyperthyroidism. CDR3s include the opening cysteine and the closing phenylalanine or tryptophan. Each record gives: J gene, clone size, V gene, D gene, CDR3 protein, CDR3 DNA. D genes are given only for firm matches. A row's size may be missing; if present it is once, few, many or a size class.

TRBJ1-2 . TRBV4-1 . CASSHEAAGGYTF TGCGCCAGCAGCCACGAGGCGGCTGGGGGCTACACCTTC
TRBJ2-7 few TRBV30 . CACSLGGSYEQYF TGTGCCTGTTCCCTAGGTGGGTCCTACGAGCAGTACTTC
TRBJ1-1 many TRBV7-9 . CASSLFSEAFF TGTGCCAGCAGCTTATTTTCCGAAGCTTTCTTT
TRBJ2-1 many TRBV7-3 . CASSSDWSDEQFF TGTGCCAGCAGCTCCGATTGGTCCGATGAGCAGTTCTTC
TRBJ2-2 few TRBV12-3/TRBV12-4 . CASSLNAATGELFF TGTGCCAGCAGTTTAAACGCGGCCACCGGGGAGCTGTTTTTT
TRBJ2-1 . TRBV19 TRBD2 CASTASGGGHSYNEQFF TGTGCCAGTACTGCGAGCGGGGGGGGCCACTCCTACAATGAGCAGTTCTTC
TRBJ1-1 once TRBV7-9 . CASSLGAGPNTEAFF TGTGCCAGCAGCTTAGGAGCAGGGCCGAACACTGAAGCTTTCTTT
TRBJ2-4 many TRBV12-3/TRBV12-4 . CASSLAGALAKNIQYF TGTGCCAGCAGTTTAGCGGGGGCCCTAGCCAAAAACATTCAGTACTTC
TRBJ2-4 few TRBV12-3/TRBV12-4 TRBD2 CASSSPGLAGLGQYF TGTGCCAGCAGTTCCCCGGGACTAGCGGGGCTCGGTCAGTACTTC
TRBJ1-2 . TRBV30 . CAWSEFRASLGCTF TGTGCCTGGAGTGAATTCAGGGCCTCTCTTGGCTGCACCTTC